This passage covers 27 T cell receptor beta chains from one sample sequenced in a study of identical twins. TCRdb re-called the 5' RACE reads with MiXCR, one entry per CDR3 protein. This table holds 1.5 million or so distinct CDR3 sequences, less than 35% found once. The sequenced material came from cord blood. These receptor sequences come from a newborn girl in good health.

The chain couples TRBV6-1 to TRBJ1-2; unclear D gene. CDR3 size: 14 residues. CDR1 and CDR2 (germline): MNHNS, SASEGT. V was shortened by 6 bases and J by 1 base, with 12 bases between the two germline ends. This chain's CDR3 is CASRFMTFNYGYTF. The CDR3 nucleotides read TGTGCCAGCAGATTTATGACATTTAACTATGGCTACACCTTC.

This clonotype was counted only a few times. The chain has TRBV13 and TRBJ2-5; TRBD1 aligns across 10 bases. The end of the DNA is better explained by TRBJ2-7, so the J call may be wrong. In germline, CDR1 is PRHDT, CDR2 FYEKMQ (reference sequence). This CDR3 spans 16 amino acids. The CDR3 loop reads CASSSPQPGQGSEQYF. CDR3 coding DNA: TGTGCCAGCAGCTCTCCCCAACCGGGACAGGGGAGCGAGCAGTACTTC.

This clonotype turned up a few times. V and J are TRBV3-1 and TRBJ1-4; no clear D gene. This CDR3 has 14 amino acids. V was cut by 0 bases and J by 6 bases, with 8 bases left in between. Germline lookup yields CDR1 LGHDT and CDR2 YNNKEL (reference sequence). The CDR3 nucleotides are TGTGCCAGCAGCCAAGATAGGAGGGATGAAAAACTGTTTTTT. It specifies CASSQDRRDEKLFF.

This clonotype appeared a few times. This sequence joins TRBV10-3 and TRBJ1-2; 8 bases are a match to TRBD1. With 6 bases clipped from V and 5 bases from J, the junction kept 2 bases outside the gene matches. From germline, CDR1 is ENHRY and CDR2 SYGVKD. This CDR3 has 12 residues. The CDR3 loop reads CAIRQGGYGYTF. CDR3 bases: TGTGCCATCAGACAGGGGGGTTATGGCTACACCTTC.

This clonotype appeared many times. The chain carries TRBV6-6 and TRBJ1-2; D uncertain. The CDR3 consists of 13 residues. Trimming left V 4 bases short and J 5 bases short, with 11 bases between. Germline assignment: CDR1 MNHNY and CDR2 SVGAGI (reference sequence). The CDR3 nucleotides are TGTGCCAGCAGTTCTCACTCTGGGTATGGCTACACCTTC. This sequence encodes CASSSHSGYGYTF.

To note about this clonotype: A single base separates this from a much larger clone, so it may be a read error. The chain joins TRBV12-3 or TRBV12-4 to TRBJ2-1, with 11 bases aligning to TRBD2. The J call could be wrong; TRBJ2-7 is a better fit for the DNA end. CDR3 size: 15 residues. The CDR3 coding sequence is TGTGCCAGCAGTGGACTAGCGGGCACCTACAATGAGCAGTACTTC. It encodes CASSGLAGTYNEQYF.

V and J are TRBV24-1 and TRBJ2-7; 8 bases line up with TRBD2. The ends lost 4 bases at V and 7 bases at J; junction bases unmatched: 11. The CDR3 contains 15 residues. Germline-derived CDR1 and CDR2 are KGHDR and SFDVKD. The CDR3 reads CATSDSSGGDNEQYF. CDR3 in DNA: TGTGCCACCAGTGACTCCTCCGGGGGGGACAATGAGCAGTACTTC.

Concerning this clonotype: With a much larger clone just one base away, this may be a read error. The chain uses TRBV29-1 and TRBJ2-7; 7 positions match TRBD2. The V gene's germline CDR1 is SQVTM and CDR2 ANQGSEA. This CDR3 has 15 residues. Unmatched junction bases numbered 11, after V lost 4 bases and J lost 2 bases. DNA for the CDR3: TGCAGCGTTGGGACTAGAGGGAGGTCCGCCTACGAGCAGTACTTC. It encodes CSVGTRGRSAYEQYF.

The V call is TRBV4-1, the J call TRBJ2-7; 7 bases map to TRBD1. V shed 4 bases, J shed 0 bases, and the junction held 12 bases outside the gene matches. This CDR3 region has 17 residues. Germline-derived CDR1 and CDR2 are MGHRA and YSYEKL. As DNA, the CDR3 is TGCGCCAGCAGCCGCTTATCCGGGACAGATCACTCCTACGAGCAGTACTTC. It is translated as CASSRLSGTDHSYEQYF.

The chain has TRBV5-6 and TRBJ1-4; no definite D call. The CDR3 consists of 12 residues. The ends were cut back, 2 bases at V and 16 bases at J, with 15 bases in the middle. CDR1 SGHDT and CDR2 YYEEEE come from the germline V gene. CDR3 protein: CASSFAGGHTFF. CDR3 sequence (DNA): TGTGCCAGCAGCTTCGCAGGAGGCCACACGTTTTTT.

This clonotype was seen a few times. The chain combines TRBV24-1 with TRBJ2-5; D is tentatively TRBD1 or TRBD2 (5 bases each). The CDR3 consists of 12 residues. V lost 2 bases and J lost 11, with 11 bases in between. CDR1 and CDR2 from the germline V gene are KGHDR and SFDVKD. CDR3 sequence (DNA): TGTGCCACCAGTGATTCCAGGGACGGGCAGTACTTC. As protein: CATSDSRDGQYF.

The chain is built from TRBV28 and TRBJ2-3; 11 positions match TRBD2. Germline loops: CDR1 MDHEN, CDR2 SYDVKM. The CDR3 extends over 16 amino acids. V gave up 3 bases and J gave up 6 bases; unmatched junction bases: 8. This chain's CDR3 is CASSFVAGGPMDTQYF. The CDR3 DNA sequence: TGTGCCAGCAGTTTTGTAGCGGGAGGGCCCATGGATACGCAGTATTTT.

The count of this clonotype is one. The chain carries TRBV27 and TRBJ2-1; a weak D match, TRBD2 (6 bases). There are 11 residues in the CDR3. V was pared by 5 bases and J by 12 bases, with 11 bases between. Germline-derived CDR1 and CDR2 are MNHEY and SMNVEV (reference sequence). CDR3 sequence: CASSQHGGQFF. DNA for the CDR3: TGTGCCAGCAGTCAGCACGGGGGGCAGTTCTTC.

This clonotype was observed a handful of times. The chain joins TRBV20-1 to TRBJ1-6; 11 positions agree with TRBD1. This CDR3 is 12 amino acids long. CDR1 is DFQATT and CDR2 is SNEGSKA in the germline V gene (reference sequence). Losses at the gene ends were 7 bases for V and 9 bases for J; bases not matched to a gene: 2. The chain's CDR3 is CSGTGGGSPLHF. CDR3 bases: TGCAGTGGGACAGGGGGCGGTTCACCCCTCCACTTT.

The J gene is TRBJ2-5, the V gene TRBV7-7; TRBD1 aligns across 8 bases. This CDR3 has 15 residues. J lost 2 bases, V lost 4 bases, and 6 bases had no gene match. Per the germline V gene, CDR1 is SSHAT and CDR2 is FNYEAQ (reference sequence). CDR3 loop: CASSSHGQGQETQYF. The CDR3 DNA reads as TGTGCCAGCAGCTCCCACGGACAGGGACAAGAGACCCAGTACTTC.

This clonotype came up a few times. The chain uses TRBV6-1 and TRBJ2-7; tentative D call: TRBD1 (7 bases). The CDR3 extends over 16 amino acids. Deletions cut 2 bases from V and 3 bases from J, with 17 bases between. Germline assignment: CDR1 MNHNS and CDR2 SASEGT. As DNA, the CDR3 is TGTGCCAGCAGTGAACGCGCGGCAGGGGGAGGCTACGAGCAGTACTTC. Translation gives CASSERAAGGGYEQYF.

The chain uses TRBV28 and TRBJ2-5, with 7 bases lining up with TRBD1. J gave up 2 bases and V 4 bases, and 7 bases lay outside the gene matches. Germline CDR1 and CDR2: MDHEN and SYDVKM. The CDR3 runs 15 residues. The CDR3 DNA reads TGTGCCAGCAGTTATTGGACAGGCTCACAAGAGACCCAGTACTTC. This sequence encodes CASSYWTGSQETQYF.

This clonotype has only a few counts. This chain links TRBV27 with TRBJ2-4; 12 bases map to TRBD2. The closer fit of TRBJ2-5 to the DNA end suggests the J call may be wrong. Germline V CDR1 and CDR2: MNHEY, SMNVEV (reference sequence). CDR3 length: 16 residues. The CDR3 protein is CASSLTLAGGRETQYF. The CDR3 coding sequence is TGTGCCAGCAGTTTAACCCTAGCGGGGGGGCGAGAGACCCAGTACTTC.

This clonotype was recorded at least ten times. This chain joins TRBV20-1 and TRBJ2-5; 12 bases match TRBD2. This CDR3 has 15 amino acids. Trimming removed 5 bases from V and 1 base from J; junction bases left unmatched: 5. Germline lookup yields CDR1 DFQATT and CDR2 SNEGSKA (reference sequence). The CDR3 is CSAQTSGRLQETQYF. DNA for the CDR3: TGCAGTGCTCAGACTAGCGGGAGACTCCAAGAGACCCAGTACTTC.

CDR3 loop: CASSFIVGAYEQYF. DNA of the CDR3: TGCGCCAGCAGCTTTATTGTAGGGGCCTACGAGCAGTACTTC. The chain links TRBV5-1 to TRBJ2-7, with a possible D match to TRBD1 (5 bases). V lost 2 bases, J lost 2 bases, and 11 bases lay in between. The CDR3 spans 14 residues. The germline V gene encodes CDR1 SGHRS and CDR2 YFSETQ.

This clonotype was observed once. J is TRBJ2-7 and V is TRBV12-3 or TRBV12-4, with D hard to call. The CDR3 totals 15 residues. Trimming left V 2 bases short and J 0 bases short, with 11 bases between. CDR3 protein: CASSLIGWSSYEQYF. For the CDR3, the DNA is TGTGCCAGCAGTTTAATAGGATGGTCCTCCTACGAGCAGTACTTC.

This clonotype occurred a few times. V is TRBV14 and J is TRBJ2-7; 9 bases are a match to TRBD2. The V gene end was trimmed by 1 base and the J gene end by 2 bases; junction bases not matched to a gene: 9. This CDR3 contains 17 residues. Germline V gives CDR1 SGHDN, CDR2 FVKESK. DNA for the CDR3: TGTGCCAGCAGCCAAGGCCTAACTAGCGGGTTCCCCTACGAGCAGTACTTC. The encoded protein is CASSQGLTSGFPYEQYF.

This clonotype was picked up a small number of times. V gene TRBV10-3 combines with J gene TRBJ2-7, with 7 bases lining up with TRBD1. Germline lookup yields CDR1 ENHRY and CDR2 SYGVKD. Trimming took 10 bases from V and 3 from J; bases not matched to a gene: 3. CDR3 length: 11 amino acids. CDR3 sequence (DNA): TGTGCCACCGGGACAGTCTACGAGCAGTACTTC. Its protein is CATGTVYEQYF.

The chain links TRBV29-1 to TRBJ1-1; D possibly corresponds to TRBD1 (5 bases). From germline, CDR1 is SQVTM and CDR2 ANQGSEA. The CDR3 spans 13 residues. Trimming took off 3 bases at V and 4 bases at J, with 12 bases between the two ends. The CDR3 nucleotides are TGCAGCGTTGACCTCAGGGTGAGCACTGAAGCTTTCTTT. Amino acid sequence: CSVDLRVSTEAFF. The variable domain in full, completed from reference TRBV29-1 and TRBJ1-1, reads SAVISQKPSRDICQRGTSLTIQCQVDSQVTMMFWYRQQPGQSLTLIATANQGSEATYESGFVIDKFPISRPNLTFSTLTVSNMSPEDSSIYLCSVDLRVSTEAFFGQGTRLTVV.

This clonotype has only a few counts. The chain is built from TRBV5-1 and TRBJ2-1; D might be TRBD2 (6 bases). Trimming pared 0 bases from V and 4 bases from J, leaving 14 bases between. CDR1 SGHRS and CDR2 YFSETQ come from the germline V gene. The CDR3 consists of 16 residues. CDR3 residues: CASSLEVGGVYNEQFF. The CDR3 bases are TGCGCCAGCAGCTTGGAGGTCGGGGGTGTTTACAATGAGCAGTTCTTC. The whole variable domain, filled in from reference TRBV5-1 and TRBJ2-1, reads KAGVTQTPRYLIKTRGQQVTLSCSPISGHRSVSWYQQTPGQGLQFLFEYFSETQRNKGNFPGRFSGRQFSNSRSEMNVSTLELGDSALYLCASSLEVGGVYNEQFFGPGTRLTVL.

This clonotype has only a few counts. V gene TRBV4-1 combines with J gene TRBJ1-5; no reliable D call. V lost 3 bases and J lost 0, with 9 bases in between. Looked up from germline, CDR1 is MGHRA and CDR2 is YSYEKL. This CDR3 has 15 amino acids. The CDR3 sequence: CASSQAPLSNQPQHF. Written as DNA, the CDR3 is TGCGCCAGCAGCCAGGCCCCCCTTAGCAATCAGCCCCAGCATTTT.

Only a few counts were recorded for this clonotype. The V call is TRBV20-1, the J call TRBJ2-3; D not certain. The germline V and J ends were trimmed by 2 bases and 4 bases, with 16 bases remaining between them. This CDR3 region has 15 residues. Germline values: CDR1 DFQATT, CDR2 SNEGSKA (reference sequence). The CDR3 reads CSARSSSHPADTQYF. CDR3 DNA: TGCAGTGCTAGATCTAGTTCTCACCCGGCAGATACGCAGTATTTT.